This entry is about one T cell receptor beta chain. Its antigen is unknown. The source of the sample is a study of PD-1 blockade in mismatch repair-deficient tumors. General study results and limits: Tumor-resident clones, often undetectable pretreatment in blood, expanded then contracted after pembrolizumab.

The protocol was immunoSEQ multiplex PCR, while the TCRdb copy is restricted to in-frame clones and leaves out a portion. Here the sample spans some 51,000 clones, 81% being singletons. CDR3 length equals 14 residues. Looked up from germline, CDR1 is LGHNT and CDR2 is FRNRAP. V shed 3 bases and J shed 6 bases, with 12 bases lying between them. V usage is TRBV12-5 and J usage is TRBJ2-1, with D possibly TRBD1 on 6 matching bases. Sample: peripheral blood, taken roughly 21 weeks after starting pembrolizumab. This TCR derives from an adult with mismatch repair-deficient cancer. DNA of the CDR3: TGTGCTAGTGGTTTCGGGACACAGGGCAATGAGCAGTTCTTC. This translates into CASGFGTQGNEQFF. The complete variable domain, with remaining parts taken from reference TRBV12-5 and TRBJ2-1, reads DARVTQTPRHKVTEMGQEVTMRCQPILGHNTVFWYRQTMMQGLELLAYFRNRAPLDDSGMPKDRFSAEMPDATLATLKIQPSEPRDSAVYFCASGFGTQGNEQFFGPGTRLTVL.